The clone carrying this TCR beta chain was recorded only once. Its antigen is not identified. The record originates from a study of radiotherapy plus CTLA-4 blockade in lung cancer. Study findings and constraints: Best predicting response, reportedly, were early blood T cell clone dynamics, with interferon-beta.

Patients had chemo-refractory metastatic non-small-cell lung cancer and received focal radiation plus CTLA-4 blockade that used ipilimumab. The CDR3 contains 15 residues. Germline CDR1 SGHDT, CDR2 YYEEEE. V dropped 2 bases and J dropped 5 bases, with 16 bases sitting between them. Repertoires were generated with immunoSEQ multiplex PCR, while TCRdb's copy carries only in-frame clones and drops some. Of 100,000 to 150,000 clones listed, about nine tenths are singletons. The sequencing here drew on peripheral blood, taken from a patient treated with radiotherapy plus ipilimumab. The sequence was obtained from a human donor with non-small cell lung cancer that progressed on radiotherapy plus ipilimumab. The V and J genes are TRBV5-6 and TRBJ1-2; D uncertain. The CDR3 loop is CASSFGLTPRYGYTF. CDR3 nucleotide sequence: TGTGCCAGCAGCTTCGGACTCACCCCTCGGTATGGCTACACCTTC.